This T cell receptor (beta chain) comes out of a study of cytomegalovirus exposure and HLA in healthy donors. Trimming at V came to 4 bases and at J to 2 bases, leaving 7 bases not matched to a gene. The length of the CDR3 is 15 residues. Germline V gene lookup returns CDR1 SGHTA and CDR2 FQGNSA. 60 Vbeta and 13 Jbeta primers were used in PCR. Assay used: immunoSEQ multiplex PCR; TCRdb lists only in-frame clones, some missing. The data hold about 80,000 clones, with about 80% observed a single time. This clone was seen once. The sequence was obtained from a man over 45 in good health and CMV-seropositive. Specimen: PBMCs. J is TRBJ2-5 and V is TRBV7-2; 7 bases align to TRBD1. The CDR3 bases are TGTGCCAGCAGCTCCTTGGGACAGATGCAAGAGACCCAGTACTTC. Amino acids: CASSSLGQMQETQYF.